The rows below give T cell receptor beta chains drawn from one sample of a study of T cell changes during pregnancy in multiple sclerosis. Clones were read by immunoSEQ multiplex PCR, and TCRdb kept only the in-frame ones, dropping some. Found here are roughly 30,000 clones, over 75% of them singletons; the top ten hold 6.5% to 8.5%. The material sequenced was CD8+ T cells from peripheral blood mononuclear cells, taken after pregnancy. The receptors stem from a female donor with multiple sclerosis, enrolled in a pregnancy study. Both conserved end residues are part of each CDR3.

TRBV7-9,CASSSRDRDYEQYF
TRBV19,CASSNRGYEQYF
TRBV6-4,CASSVVAGERDTQYF
TRBV29-1,CSVFPGEGRVGTGELFF
TRBV9,CASSVGTGDYEQYF
TRBV7-9,CASSLDGVPETQYF
TRBV9,CASSVEQGTNEKLFF
TRBV28,CASSGRRTEAFF
TRBV6-1,CASSEAGTYQPQHF
TRBV5-4,CASSLDPGIYGYTF
TRBV15,CATRYPGRTEAFF
TRBV29-1,CSGPPTGEQETQYF
TRBV4-1,CASSYGGYEAFF
TRBV7-9,CASSSGTGGSAYGYTF
TRBV6-5,CASSYSETGGYEQYF
TRBV5-1,CASSRGGEGGTEAFF
TRBV7-8,CASSPLAGGTWDTQYF